This T cell receptor beta chain is from a study of T cell responses to AZD1222 COVID-19 vaccine. The length of the CDR3 is 12 residues. The V end lost 2 bases, the J end lost 5 bases, and 6 bases lay between the germline ends. Clones were sequenced by immunoSEQ multiplex PCR, and TCRdb holds only the in-frame ones, with some missing. This table has 100,000 to 150,000 clones, roughly nine tenths appearing once. Overall study findings and caveats: Increases in Spike-specific TCR breadth and depth were seen after two AZD1222 doses. After the peak T cell response, and only then, were repertoires sampled. With dominance at 160-218 and 743-854, vaccine-associated CD4 TCRs spanned spike. Reports indicate that nearly half of spike-specific TCRs are directed at unmutated variant regions.

Remarks on this clone: What it recognizes is unknown.

This chain joins TRBV12-3 or TRBV12-4 and TRBJ1-1, with unresolved D. Specimen: peripheral blood, collected 28 days after the second AZD1222 dose. The source of this sequence is an adult who received the AZD1222 COVID-19 vaccine. The CDR3 is CASSLLLTEAFF. The DNA for the CDR3 is TGTGCCAGCAGTTTATTGCTTACTGAAGCTTTCTTT.